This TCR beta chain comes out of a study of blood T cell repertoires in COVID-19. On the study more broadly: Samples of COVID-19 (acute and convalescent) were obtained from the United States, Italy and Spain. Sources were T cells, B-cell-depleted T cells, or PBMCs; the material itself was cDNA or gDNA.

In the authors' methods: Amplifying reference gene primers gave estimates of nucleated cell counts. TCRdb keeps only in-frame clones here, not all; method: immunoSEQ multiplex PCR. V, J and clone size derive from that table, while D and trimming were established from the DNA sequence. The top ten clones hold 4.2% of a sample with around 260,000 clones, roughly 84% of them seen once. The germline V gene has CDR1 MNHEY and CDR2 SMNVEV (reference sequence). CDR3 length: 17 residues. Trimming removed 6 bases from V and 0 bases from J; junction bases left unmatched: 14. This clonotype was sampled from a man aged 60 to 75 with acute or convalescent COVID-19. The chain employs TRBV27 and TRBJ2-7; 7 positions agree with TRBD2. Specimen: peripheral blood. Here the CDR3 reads CASSPVGRFSSSYEQYF. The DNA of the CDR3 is TGTGCCAGCAGCCCAGTCGGGAGGTTTAGTAGCTCCTACGAGCAGTACTTC.